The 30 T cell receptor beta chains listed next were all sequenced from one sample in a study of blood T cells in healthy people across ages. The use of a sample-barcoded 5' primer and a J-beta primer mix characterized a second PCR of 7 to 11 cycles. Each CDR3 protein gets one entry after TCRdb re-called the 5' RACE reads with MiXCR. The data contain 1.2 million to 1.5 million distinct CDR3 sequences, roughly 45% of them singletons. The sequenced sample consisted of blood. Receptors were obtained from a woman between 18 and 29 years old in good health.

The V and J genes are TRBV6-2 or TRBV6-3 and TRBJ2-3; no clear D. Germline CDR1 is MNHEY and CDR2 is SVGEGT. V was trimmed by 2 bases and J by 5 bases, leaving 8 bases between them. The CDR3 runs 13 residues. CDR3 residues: CASSYRRVDTQYF. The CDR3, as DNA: TGTGCCAGCAGTTACCGGCGCGTAGATACGCAGTATTTT.

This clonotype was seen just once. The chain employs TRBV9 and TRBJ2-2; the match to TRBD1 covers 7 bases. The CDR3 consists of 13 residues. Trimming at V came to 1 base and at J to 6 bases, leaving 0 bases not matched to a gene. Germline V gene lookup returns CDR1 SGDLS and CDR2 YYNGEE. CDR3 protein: CASSVQGAGELFF. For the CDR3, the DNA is TGTGCCAGCAGCGTACAGGGGGCCGGGGAGCTGTTTTTT.

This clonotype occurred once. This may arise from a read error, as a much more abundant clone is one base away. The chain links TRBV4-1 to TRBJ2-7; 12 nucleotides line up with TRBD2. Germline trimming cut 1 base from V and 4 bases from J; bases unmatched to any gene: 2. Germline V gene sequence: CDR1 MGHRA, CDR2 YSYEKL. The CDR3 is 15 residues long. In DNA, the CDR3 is TGCGCCAGCAGCCAAGTAACTAGCGGGAGGTACGAGCAGTACTTC. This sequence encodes CASSQVTSGRYEQYF.

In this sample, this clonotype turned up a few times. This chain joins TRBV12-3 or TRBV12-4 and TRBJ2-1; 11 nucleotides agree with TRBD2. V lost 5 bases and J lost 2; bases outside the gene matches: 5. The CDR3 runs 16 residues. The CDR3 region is CASSPPLAGAYNEQFF. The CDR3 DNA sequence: TGTGCCAGCAGTCCACCACTAGCGGGGGCCTACAATGAGCAGTTCTTC.

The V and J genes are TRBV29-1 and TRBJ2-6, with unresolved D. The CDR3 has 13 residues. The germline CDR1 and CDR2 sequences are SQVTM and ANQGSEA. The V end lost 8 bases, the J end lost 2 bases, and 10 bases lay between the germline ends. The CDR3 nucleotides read TGCAGCCCCCGCACGACTGGGGCCAACGTCCTGACTTTC. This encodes CSPRTTGANVLTF.

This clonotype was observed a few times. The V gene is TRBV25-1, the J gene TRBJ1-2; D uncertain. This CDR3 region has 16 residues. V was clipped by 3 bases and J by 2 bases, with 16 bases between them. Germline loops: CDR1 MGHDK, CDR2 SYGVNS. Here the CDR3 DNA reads TGTGCCAGCAGTGACCAAGTTCCACGGGGAAACTATGGCTACACCTTC. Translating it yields CASSDQVPRGNYGYTF.

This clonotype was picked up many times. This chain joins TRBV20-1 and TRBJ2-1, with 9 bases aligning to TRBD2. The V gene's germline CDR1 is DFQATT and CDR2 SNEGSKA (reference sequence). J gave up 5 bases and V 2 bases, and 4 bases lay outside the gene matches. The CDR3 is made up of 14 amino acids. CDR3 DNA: TGCAGTGCTAGAATGGCGGGGGGGCACAATGAGCAGTTCTTC. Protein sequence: CSARMAGGHNEQFF.

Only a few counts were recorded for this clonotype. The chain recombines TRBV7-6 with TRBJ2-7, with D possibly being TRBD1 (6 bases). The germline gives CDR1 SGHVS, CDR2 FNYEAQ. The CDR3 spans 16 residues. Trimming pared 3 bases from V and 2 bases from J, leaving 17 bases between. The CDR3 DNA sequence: TGTGCCAGCAGCTTCACCCCGGACAGTCGCACCTACGAGCAGTACTTC. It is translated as CASSFTPDSRTYEQYF.

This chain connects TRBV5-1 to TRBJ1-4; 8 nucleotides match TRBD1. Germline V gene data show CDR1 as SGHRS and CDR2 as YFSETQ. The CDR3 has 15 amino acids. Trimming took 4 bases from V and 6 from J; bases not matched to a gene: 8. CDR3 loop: CASSQSGQGYEKLFF. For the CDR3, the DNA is TGCGCCAGCAGCCAGTCCGGACAGGGATATGAAAAACTGTTTTTT.

Written as DNA, the CDR3 is TGTGCCTGGCAAGACAGGGAGTATTACTACGAGCAGTACTTC. Residues: CAWQDREYYYEQYF. This chain joins TRBV30 and TRBJ2-7, with 7 nucleotides matching TRBD1. The ends lost 5 bases at V and 3 bases at J; junction bases unmatched: 10. Germline CDR1 reads GTSNPN; CDR2 reads SVGIG (reference sequence). The CDR3 contains 14 residues.

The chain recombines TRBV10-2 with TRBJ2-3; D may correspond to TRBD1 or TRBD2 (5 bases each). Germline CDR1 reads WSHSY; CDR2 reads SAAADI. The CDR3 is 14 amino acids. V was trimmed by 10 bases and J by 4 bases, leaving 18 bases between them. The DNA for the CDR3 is TGCGCCACGCAGCAGGGACCAGCCGCAGATACGCAGTATTTT. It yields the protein CATQQGPAADTQYF.

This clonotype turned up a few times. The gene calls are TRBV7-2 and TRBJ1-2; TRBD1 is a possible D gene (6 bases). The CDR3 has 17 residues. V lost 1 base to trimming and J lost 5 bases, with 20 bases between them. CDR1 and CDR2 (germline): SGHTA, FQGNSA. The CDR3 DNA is TGTGCCAGCAGCTTAGGATTTGGTATGGGGGCTGATTATGGCTACACCTTC. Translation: CASSLGFGMGADYGYTF.

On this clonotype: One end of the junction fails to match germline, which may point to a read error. In DNA, the CDR3 is TGTGCCGGCAGCGGAGACTCTAGGGGGTTCAGCTCCTACGAGCAGTACTTC. Its protein is CAGSGDSRGFSSYEQYF. This chain joins TRBV9 and TRBJ2-7; the D gene is possibly TRBD1 (6 bases). Germline-derived CDR1 and CDR2 are SGDLS and YYNGEE. This CDR3 comprises 17 residues.

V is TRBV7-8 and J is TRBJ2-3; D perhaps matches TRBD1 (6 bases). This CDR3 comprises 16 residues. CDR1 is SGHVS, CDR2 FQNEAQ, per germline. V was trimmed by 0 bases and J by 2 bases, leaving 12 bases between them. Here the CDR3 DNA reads TGTGCCAGCAGCTTAGCTCCTGGGGGCCACACAGATACGCAGTATTTT. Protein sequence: CASSLAPGGHTDTQYF.

CDR3 sequence (DNA): TGTGCCAGCAGCAATCACCTCTCCTACGAGCAGTACTTC. Protein sequence: CASSNHLSYEQYF. The chain joins TRBV7-2 to TRBJ2-7; D remains unclear. With 5 bases removed from V and 0 bases from J, the gap between germline ends came to 8 bases. The germline V gene has CDR1 SGHTA and CDR2 FQGNSA. This CDR3 has 13 amino acids.

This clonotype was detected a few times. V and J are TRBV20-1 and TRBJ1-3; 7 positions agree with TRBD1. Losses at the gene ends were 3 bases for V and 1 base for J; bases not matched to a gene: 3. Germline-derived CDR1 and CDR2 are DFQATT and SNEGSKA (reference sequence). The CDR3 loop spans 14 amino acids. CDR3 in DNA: TGCAGTGCTAGGGCAGGGGGATCTGGAAACACCATATATTTT. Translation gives CSARAGGSGNTIYF.

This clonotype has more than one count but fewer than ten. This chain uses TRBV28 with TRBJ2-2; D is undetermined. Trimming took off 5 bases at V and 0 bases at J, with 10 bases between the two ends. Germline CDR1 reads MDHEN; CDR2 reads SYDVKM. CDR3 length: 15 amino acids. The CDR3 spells CASSIPSTNTGELFF. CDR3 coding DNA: TGTGCCAGCAGTATCCCCTCTACGAACACCGGGGAGCTGTTTTTT.

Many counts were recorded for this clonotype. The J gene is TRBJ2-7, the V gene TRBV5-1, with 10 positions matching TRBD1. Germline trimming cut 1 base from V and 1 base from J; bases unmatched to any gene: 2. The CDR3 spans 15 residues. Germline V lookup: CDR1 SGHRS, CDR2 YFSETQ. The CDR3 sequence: CASSLWDRGSYEQYF. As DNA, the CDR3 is TGCGCCAGCAGCTTGTGGGACAGGGGTTCCTACGAGCAGTACTTC.

CDR3 DNA sequence: TGCAGTGCCAGTGTGGGGACAACCGATCAGCCCCAGCATTTT. Residues: CSASVGTTDQPQHF. V is TRBV20-1 and J is TRBJ1-5; D is perhaps TRBD1 (6 bases). V lost 6 bases and J 5 bases, leaving 17 bases between the germline ends. The CDR3 runs to 14 residues. Germline lookup yields CDR1 DFQATT and CDR2 SNEGSKA (reference sequence).

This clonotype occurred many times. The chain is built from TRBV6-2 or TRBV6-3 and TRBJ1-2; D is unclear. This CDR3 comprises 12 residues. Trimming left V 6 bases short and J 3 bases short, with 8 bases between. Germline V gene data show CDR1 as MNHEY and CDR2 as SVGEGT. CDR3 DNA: TGTGCCAGCAGCCGCGACTACTATGGCTACACCTTC. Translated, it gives CASSRDYYGYTF.

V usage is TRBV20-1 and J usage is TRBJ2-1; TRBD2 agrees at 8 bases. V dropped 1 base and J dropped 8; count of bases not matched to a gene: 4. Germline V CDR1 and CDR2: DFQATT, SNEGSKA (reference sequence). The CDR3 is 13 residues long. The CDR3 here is CSARGGLADEQFF. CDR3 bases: TGCAGTGCTAGAGGCGGACTAGCCGATGAGCAGTTCTTC.

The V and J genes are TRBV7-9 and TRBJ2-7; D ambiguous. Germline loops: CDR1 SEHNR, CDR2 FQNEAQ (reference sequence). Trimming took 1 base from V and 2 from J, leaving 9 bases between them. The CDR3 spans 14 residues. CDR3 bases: TGTGCCAGCAGCTTAGACGTAGATCCCTACGAGCAGTACTTC. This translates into CASSLDVDPYEQYF.

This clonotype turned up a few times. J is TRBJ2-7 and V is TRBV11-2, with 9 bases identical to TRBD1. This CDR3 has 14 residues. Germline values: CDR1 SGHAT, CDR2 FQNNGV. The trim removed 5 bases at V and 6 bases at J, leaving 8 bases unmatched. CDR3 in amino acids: CASSPSGTGIEQYF. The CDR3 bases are TGTGCCAGCAGCCCTTCCGGGACAGGGATCGAGCAGTACTTC.

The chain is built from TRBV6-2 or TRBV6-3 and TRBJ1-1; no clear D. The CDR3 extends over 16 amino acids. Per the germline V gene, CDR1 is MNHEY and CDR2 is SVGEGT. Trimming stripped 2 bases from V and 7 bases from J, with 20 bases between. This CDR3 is CASSYPLSVGRGEAFF. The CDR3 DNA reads TGTGCCAGCAGTTACCCGCTCTCTGTGGGCCGGGGTGAAGCTTTCTTT.

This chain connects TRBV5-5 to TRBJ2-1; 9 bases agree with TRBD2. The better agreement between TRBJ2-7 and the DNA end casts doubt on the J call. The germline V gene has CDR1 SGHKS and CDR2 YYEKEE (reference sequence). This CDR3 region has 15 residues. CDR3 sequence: CASSLRLADYNEQYF. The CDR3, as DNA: TGTGCCAGCAGCTTACGACTAGCGGACTACAATGAGCAGTACTTC.

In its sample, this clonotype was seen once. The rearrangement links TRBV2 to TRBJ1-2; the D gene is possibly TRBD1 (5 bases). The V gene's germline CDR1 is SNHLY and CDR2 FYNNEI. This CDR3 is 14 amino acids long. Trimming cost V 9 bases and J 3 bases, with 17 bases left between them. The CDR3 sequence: CASTDSPRYYGYTF. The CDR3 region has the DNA TGTGCCAGTACTGACAGCCCACGGTACTATGGCTACACCTTC.

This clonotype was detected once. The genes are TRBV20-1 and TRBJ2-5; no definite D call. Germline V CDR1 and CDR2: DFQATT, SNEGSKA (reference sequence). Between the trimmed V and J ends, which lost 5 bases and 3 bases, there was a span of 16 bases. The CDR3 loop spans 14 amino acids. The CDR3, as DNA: TGCAGTGCTTCTCCCCCGGTAGGCGAAGAGACCCAGTACTTC. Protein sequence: CSASPPVGEETQYF.

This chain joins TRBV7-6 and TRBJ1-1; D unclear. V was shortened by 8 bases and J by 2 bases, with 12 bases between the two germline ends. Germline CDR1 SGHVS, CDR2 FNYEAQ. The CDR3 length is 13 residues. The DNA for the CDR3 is TGTGCCAGCTGCAGTAGGGTTAACACTGAAGCTTTCTTT. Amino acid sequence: CASCSRVNTEAFF.

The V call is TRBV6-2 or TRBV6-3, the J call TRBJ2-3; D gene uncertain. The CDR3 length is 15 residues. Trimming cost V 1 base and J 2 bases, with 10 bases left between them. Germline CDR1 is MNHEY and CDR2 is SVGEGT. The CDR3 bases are TGTGCCAGCAGTTACTTGCAGGAATACACAGATACGCAGTATTTT. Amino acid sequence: CASSYLQEYTDTQYF.

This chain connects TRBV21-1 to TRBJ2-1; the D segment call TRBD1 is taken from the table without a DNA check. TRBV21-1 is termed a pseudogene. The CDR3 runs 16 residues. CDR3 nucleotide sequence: TGTGCCAGCAGCAAAGCCGAGACAGGGGGCTTAGAGACCCAGTTCTTC. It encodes CASSKAETGGLETQFF.